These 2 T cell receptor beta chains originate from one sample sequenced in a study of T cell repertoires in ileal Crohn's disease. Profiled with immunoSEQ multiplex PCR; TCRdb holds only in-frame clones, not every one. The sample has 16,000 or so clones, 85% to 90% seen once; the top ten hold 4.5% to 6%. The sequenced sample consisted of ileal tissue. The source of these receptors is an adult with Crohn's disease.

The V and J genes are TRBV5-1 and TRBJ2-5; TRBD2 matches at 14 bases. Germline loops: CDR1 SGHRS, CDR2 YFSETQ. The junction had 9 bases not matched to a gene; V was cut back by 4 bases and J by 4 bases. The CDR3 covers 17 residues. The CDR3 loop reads CASSRGTSGSVGETQYF. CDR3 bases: TGCGCCAGCAGCAGGGGGACTAGCGGGAGTGTAGGAGAGACCCAGTACTTC.

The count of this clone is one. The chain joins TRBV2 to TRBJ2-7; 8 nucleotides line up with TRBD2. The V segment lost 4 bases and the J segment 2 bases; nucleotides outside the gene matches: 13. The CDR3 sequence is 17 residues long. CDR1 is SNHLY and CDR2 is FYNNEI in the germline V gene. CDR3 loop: CASSATTAGGSAYEQYF. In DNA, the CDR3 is TGTGCCAGCAGTGCAACGACGGCGGGGGGATCAGCCTACGAGCAGTACTTC. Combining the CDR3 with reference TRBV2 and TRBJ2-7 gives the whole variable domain EPEVTQTPSHQVTQMGQEVILRCVPISNHLYFYWYRQILGQKVEFLVSFYNNEISEKSEIFDDQFSVERPDGSNFTLKIRSTKLEDSAMYFCASSATTAGGSAYEQYFGPGTRLTVT.